Many counts were recorded for the clone carrying this T cell receptor (beta chain). This entry belongs to a study of T-cell reconstitution after alpha-beta-depleted transplantation in children. With 2 bases removed from V and 3 bases from J, the gap between germline ends came to 8 bases. The CDR3 sequence is 13 residues long. The germline gives CDR1 SGDLS, CDR2 YYNGEE. A TCRbeta library incorporating unique molecular identifiers was prepared. MiXCR was run by TCRdb on the PCR reads, yielding one entry per CDR3 protein. The repertoire holds a few hundred thousand distinct CDR3 sequences, more than 10% seen once, with around 4.5% in the top ten.

This chain uses TRBV9 with TRBJ1-1, with unresolved D. The sample consisted of PBMCs, taken from the stem cell graft. The clonotype comes from a human donor who donated a stem cell graft to a child with Fanconi anemia. CDR3 in DNA: TGTGCCAGCAGCGTCGCTGTGGACACTGAAGCTTTCTTT. It codes for CASSVAVDTEAFF.